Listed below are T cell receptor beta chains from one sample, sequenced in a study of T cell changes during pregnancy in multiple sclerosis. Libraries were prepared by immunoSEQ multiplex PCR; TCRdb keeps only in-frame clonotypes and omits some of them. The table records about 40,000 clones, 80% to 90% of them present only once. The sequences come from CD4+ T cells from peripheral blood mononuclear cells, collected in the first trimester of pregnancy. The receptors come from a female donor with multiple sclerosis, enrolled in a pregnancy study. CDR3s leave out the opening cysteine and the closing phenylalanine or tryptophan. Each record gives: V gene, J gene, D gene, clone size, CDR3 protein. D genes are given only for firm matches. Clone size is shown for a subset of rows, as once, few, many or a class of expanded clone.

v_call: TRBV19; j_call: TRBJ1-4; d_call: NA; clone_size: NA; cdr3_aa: ASSSHGGSEKLF
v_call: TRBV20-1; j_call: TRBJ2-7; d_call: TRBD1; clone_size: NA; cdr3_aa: SAHRGQEQY
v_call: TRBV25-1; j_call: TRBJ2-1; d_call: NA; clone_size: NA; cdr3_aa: ASSELDVGGDNEQF
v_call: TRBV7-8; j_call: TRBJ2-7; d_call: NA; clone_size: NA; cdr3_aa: ASRGASVSYEQY
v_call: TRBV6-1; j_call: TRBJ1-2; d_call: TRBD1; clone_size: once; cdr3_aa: ASSDLGQGSYGYT
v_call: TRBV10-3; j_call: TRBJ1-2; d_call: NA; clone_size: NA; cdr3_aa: AISESPGAYGYT
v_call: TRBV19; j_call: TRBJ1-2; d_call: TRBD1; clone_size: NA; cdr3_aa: ASSIEPGTGRGGYT
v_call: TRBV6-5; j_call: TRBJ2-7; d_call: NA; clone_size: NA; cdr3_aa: ASSPTWTAYEQY
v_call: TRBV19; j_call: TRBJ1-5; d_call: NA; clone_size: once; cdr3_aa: AIGRGNQPQH
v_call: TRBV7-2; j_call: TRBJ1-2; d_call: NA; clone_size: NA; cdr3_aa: ASSLSGSNYGYT
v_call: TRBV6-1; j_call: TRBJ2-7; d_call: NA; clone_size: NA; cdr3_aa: ASSDGGTPRYEQY
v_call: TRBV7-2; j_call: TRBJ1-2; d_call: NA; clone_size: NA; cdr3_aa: ASSLVGGASYGYT
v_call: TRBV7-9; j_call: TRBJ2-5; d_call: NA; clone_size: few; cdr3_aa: ASSLGQGLETQY
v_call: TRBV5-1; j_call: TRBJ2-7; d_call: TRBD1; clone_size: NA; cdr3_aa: ASSSILQGTYEQY
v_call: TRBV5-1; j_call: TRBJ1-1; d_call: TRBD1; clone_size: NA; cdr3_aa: ASSSGVQGLAF
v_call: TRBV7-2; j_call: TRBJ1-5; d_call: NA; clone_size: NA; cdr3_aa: ASSLVRGVDQPQH
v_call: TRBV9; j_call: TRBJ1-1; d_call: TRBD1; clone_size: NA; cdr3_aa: ASSGVDRETEAF
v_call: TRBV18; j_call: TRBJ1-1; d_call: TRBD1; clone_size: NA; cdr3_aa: ASETGDTEAF
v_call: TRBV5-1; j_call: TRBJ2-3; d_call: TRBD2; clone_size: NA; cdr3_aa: ASSLEREGDTQY
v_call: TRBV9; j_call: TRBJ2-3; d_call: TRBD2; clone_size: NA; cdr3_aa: ASSRAGGTTDTQY
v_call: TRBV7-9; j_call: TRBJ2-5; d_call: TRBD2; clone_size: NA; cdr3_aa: ASSLVGLADRQETQY
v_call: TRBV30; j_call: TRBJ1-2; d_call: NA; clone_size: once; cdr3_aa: AWSTQVNYGYT
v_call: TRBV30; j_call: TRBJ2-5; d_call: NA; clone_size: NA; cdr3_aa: AWSVLRGLETQY
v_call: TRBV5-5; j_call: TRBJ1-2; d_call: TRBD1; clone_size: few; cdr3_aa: ASSFSDTGEGGYT
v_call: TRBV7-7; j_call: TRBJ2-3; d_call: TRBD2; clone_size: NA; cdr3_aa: ASSLVSSGTDTQY
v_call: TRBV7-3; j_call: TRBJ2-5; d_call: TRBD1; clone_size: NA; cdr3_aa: ASSRDREETQY
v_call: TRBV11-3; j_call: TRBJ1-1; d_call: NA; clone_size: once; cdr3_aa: ASSRGSSGNTEAF
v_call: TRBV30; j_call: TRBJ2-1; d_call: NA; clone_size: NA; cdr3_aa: AWTKGDADGEQF
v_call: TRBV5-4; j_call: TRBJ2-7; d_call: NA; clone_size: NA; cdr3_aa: ASSSDSLLREQY
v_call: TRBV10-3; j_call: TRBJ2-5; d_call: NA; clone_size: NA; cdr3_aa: AISDSTAEETQY
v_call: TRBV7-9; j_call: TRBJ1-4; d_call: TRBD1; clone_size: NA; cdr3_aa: ASGPGQGSEKLF
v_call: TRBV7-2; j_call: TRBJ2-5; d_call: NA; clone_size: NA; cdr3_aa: ASSFNEAVQETQY
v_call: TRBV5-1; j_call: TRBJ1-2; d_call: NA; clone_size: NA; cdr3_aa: ASSLVVRGYGYT
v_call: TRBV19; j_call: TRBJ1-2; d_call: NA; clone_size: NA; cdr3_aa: ASRSGERYT
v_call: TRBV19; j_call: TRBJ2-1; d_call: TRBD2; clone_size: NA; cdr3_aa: ASSSSGASYNEQF
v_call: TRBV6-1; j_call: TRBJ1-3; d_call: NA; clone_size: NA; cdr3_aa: ASDKADSGNTIY
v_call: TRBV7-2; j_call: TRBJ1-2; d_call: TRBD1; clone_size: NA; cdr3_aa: ASSRAPTGGVDGYT
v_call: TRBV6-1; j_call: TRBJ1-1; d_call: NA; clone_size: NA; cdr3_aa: ASTMTVYTEAF
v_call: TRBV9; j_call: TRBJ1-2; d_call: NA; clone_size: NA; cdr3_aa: ASSVDSYYGYT
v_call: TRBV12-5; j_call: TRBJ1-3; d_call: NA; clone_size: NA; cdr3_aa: ASGYLGNTIY
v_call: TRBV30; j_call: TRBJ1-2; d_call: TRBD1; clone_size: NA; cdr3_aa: AWSARGRGYT
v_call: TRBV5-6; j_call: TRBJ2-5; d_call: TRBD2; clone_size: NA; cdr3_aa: ASSAGLAGETQY
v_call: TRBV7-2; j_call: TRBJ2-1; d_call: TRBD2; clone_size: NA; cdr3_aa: ASSRDPGLAGVEQF
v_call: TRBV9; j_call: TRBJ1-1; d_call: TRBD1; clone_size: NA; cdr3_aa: ASSGQGAPGTEAF
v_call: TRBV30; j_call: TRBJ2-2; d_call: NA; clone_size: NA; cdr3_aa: AWAQESNTGELF
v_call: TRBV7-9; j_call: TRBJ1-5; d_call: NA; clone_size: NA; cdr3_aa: ASSLAAPRGVQPQH
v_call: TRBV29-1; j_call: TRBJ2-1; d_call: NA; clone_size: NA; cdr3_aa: SVDQRSYEQF
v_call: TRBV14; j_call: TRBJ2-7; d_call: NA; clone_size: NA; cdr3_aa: ASSPSGGYEQY
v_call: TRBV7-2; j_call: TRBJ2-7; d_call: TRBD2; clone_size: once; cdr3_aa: ASSSSSGSFYEQY
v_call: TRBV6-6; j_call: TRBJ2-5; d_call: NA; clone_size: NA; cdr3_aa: ASSYSQVKETQY
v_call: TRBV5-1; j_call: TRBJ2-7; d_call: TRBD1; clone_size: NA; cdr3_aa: ASSSTGVSYEQY
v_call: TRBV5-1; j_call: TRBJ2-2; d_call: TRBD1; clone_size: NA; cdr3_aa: ASLGQGGSTGELF
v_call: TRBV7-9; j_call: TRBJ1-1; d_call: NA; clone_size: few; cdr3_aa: ASGIVLGGTEAF
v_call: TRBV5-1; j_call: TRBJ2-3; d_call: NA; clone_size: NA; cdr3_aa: ASSPKSTVPTDTQY
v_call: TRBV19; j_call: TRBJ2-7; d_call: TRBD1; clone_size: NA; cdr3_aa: ASSDGTGTYEQY
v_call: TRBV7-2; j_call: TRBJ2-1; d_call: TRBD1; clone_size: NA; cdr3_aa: ASSPLKAGGHEQF
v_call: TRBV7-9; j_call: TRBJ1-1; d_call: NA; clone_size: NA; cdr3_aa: ASRKNTGLNTEAF